Following are 31 T cell receptor beta chains from one sample sequenced in a study of CD8 T cells in Susac syndrome. Roughly 0.5 to 1 ug RNA was reverse transcribed with random hexamers. TCRdb called the immunoSEQ multiplex PCR reads again in MiXCR, with one record for every CDR3 protein. Among a few hundred thousand distinct CDR3 sequences listed, approximately 95% were seen once. The sequenced sample consisted of CD4+ T cells from PBMCs. These receptors came from a human donor with multiple sclerosis.

This clonotype was recorded once. This chain joins TRBV29-1 and TRBJ2-2; 7 bases are shared with TRBD2. The length of the CDR3 is 14 residues. V gave up 6 bases and J gave up 1 base; unmatched junction bases: 5. Germline V gene sequence: CDR1 SQVTM, CDR2 ANQGSEA. The CDR3 region is CSVRLAVNTGELFF. In DNA, the CDR3 is TGCAGCGTGCGACTAGCTGTGAACACCGGGGAGCTGTTTTTT.

The genes are TRBV5-1 and TRBJ2-5; a possible D gene is TRBD1 (6 bases). V gave up 4 bases and J gave up 0 bases, with 10 bases separating them. The CDR3 loop spans 14 amino acids. Per the germline V gene, CDR1 is SGHRS and CDR2 is YFSETQ. The CDR3 loop reads CASSRTAYQETQYF. CDR3 nucleotide sequence: TGCGCCAGCAGCCGGACAGCTTACCAAGAGACCCAGTACTTC.

J is TRBJ2-3 and V is TRBV14; D not resolved. Germline loops: CDR1 SGHDN, CDR2 FVKESK. This CDR3 has 15 amino acids. The ends were cut back, 0 bases at V and 5 bases at J, with 12 bases in the middle. The CDR3 nucleotides are TGTGCCAGCAGCCAAGAAGGTGCTAGAGTAGATACGCAGTATTTT. It is translated as CASSQEGARVDTQYF.

CDR3 residues: CSADPRGGGNTEAFF. The CDR3, as DNA: TGCAGTGCTGACCCTCGGGGGGGAGGGAACACTGAAGCTTTCTTT. The chain combines TRBV20-1 with TRBJ1-1, with D maybe TRBD1 (5 bases). Trimming cost V 5 bases and J 1 base, with 17 bases left between them. Germline assignment: CDR1 DFQATT and CDR2 SNEGSKA (reference sequence). The CDR3 is made up of 15 amino acids.

Of note for this clonotype: One end of the junction fails to match germline, which may point to a read error. The V gene is TRBV27, the J gene TRBJ1-1; no clear D gene. This CDR3 spans 14 amino acids. Germline assignment: CDR1 MNHEY and CDR2 SMNVEV (reference sequence). CDR3 in amino acids: CASRPAGVRTGAFF. DNA of the CDR3: TGTGCCAGCAGACCCGCGGGAGTAAGGACTGGAGCTTTCTTT.

The chain links TRBV20-1 to TRBJ2-7; no clear D. V lost 0 bases to trimming and J lost 1 base, with 13 bases between them. Germline assignment: CDR1 DFQATT and CDR2 SNEGSKA (reference sequence). This CDR3 has 15 residues. CDR3 residues: CSARDGRQSSYEQYF. The CDR3 nucleotides are TGCAGTGCTAGAGATGGTCGGCAGAGTTCCTACGAGCAGTACTTC.

This clonotype was picked up one time. The chain carries TRBV24-1 and TRBJ1-2, with TRBD1 as a possible D gene (6 bases). Trimming removed 9 bases from V and 4 bases from J, with 17 bases in between. The germline V gene has CDR1 KGHDR and CDR2 SFDVKD. This CDR3 has 14 residues. Here the CDR3 reads CATLYRERSYGYTF. The CDR3 DNA reads as TGTGCCACCCTCTACAGGGAAAGGAGCTATGGCTACACCTTC.

As DNA, the CDR3 is TGTGCCAGCAGTCCCAGGACAGGGGACTATGGCTACACCTTC. Translating it yields CASSPRTGDYGYTF. V is TRBV27 and J is TRBJ1-2, with 9 nucleotides matching TRBD1. Trimming cost V 5 bases and J 3 bases; bases outside gene matches: 4. Germline lookup yields CDR1 MNHEY and CDR2 SMNVEV (reference sequence). The CDR3 is 14 residues long.

This clonotype was seen once. V gene TRBV20-1 combines with J gene TRBJ2-7; perhaps TRBD2 as D (5 bases). V was cut by 2 bases and J by 4 bases, with 24 bases left in between. CDR1 is DFQATT and CDR2 is SNEGSKA in the germline V gene (reference sequence). There are 17 residues in the CDR3. The CDR3 nucleotides read TGCAGTGCTAGACCCCCCGTGACACGAGGAGGAGGTTACGAGCAGTACTTC. It codes for CSARPPVTRGGGYEQYF.

The genes are TRBV3-1 and TRBJ1-5; no definite D call. The CDR3 consists of 15 residues. CDR1 is LGHDT and CDR2 is YNNKEL in the germline V gene (reference sequence). Trimming pared 3 bases from V and 0 bases from J, leaving 9 bases between. Here the CDR3 DNA reads TGTGCCAGCAGCCAGACGACGGATAGCAATCAGCCCCAGCATTTT. Protein product: CASSQTTDSNQPQHF.

CDR3 amino acids: CSAQESNYGYTF. The CDR3 region has the DNA TGCAGTGCTCAGGAGTCTAACTATGGCTACACCTTC. V gene TRBV20-1 combines with J gene TRBJ1-2, with unresolved D. This CDR3 has 12 amino acids. The V end lost 5 bases, the J end lost 0 bases, and 7 bases lay between the germline ends. Looked up from germline, CDR1 is DFQATT and CDR2 is SNEGSKA (reference sequence).

The chain combines TRBV28 with TRBJ2-3; D gene uncertain. CDR3 size: 11 residues. V lost 7 bases and J 2 bases, leaving 4 bases between the germline ends. The germline V gene has CDR1 MDHEN and CDR2 SYDVKM. Written as DNA, the CDR3 is TGTGCCAGCACCAACACAGATACGCAGTATTTT. This codes for CASTNTDTQYF.

The V and J genes are TRBV1 and TRBJ1-1. TRBV1 is noted as a pseudogene. This CDR3 contains 15 residues. This chain's CDR3 is CTSSQEWHSATEAFF. The CDR3 DNA sequence: TGCACCAGCAGCCAAGAATGGCACTCGGCCACTGAAGCTTTCTTT.

V and J are TRBV25-1 and TRBJ1-6; D might be TRBD1 (5 bases). CDR3 length: 12 residues. The V end was cut by 4 bases, the J end by 12 bases, with 10 bases between. Germline V lookup: CDR1 MGHDK, CDR2 SYGVNS. The CDR3 nucleotides read TGTGCCAGCAGTGCTTCGGGGGTACCCCTCCACTTT. Translating gives CASSASGVPLHF.

The V gene is TRBV4-1, the J gene TRBJ2-5, with D possibly being TRBD2 (5 bases). Germline CDR1 MGHRA, CDR2 YSYEKL. The CDR3 runs 15 residues. The V end lost 0 bases, the J end lost 4 bases, and 12 bases lay between the germline ends. CDR3 coding DNA: TGCGCCAGCAGCCAAGATTGGGTCGAGGGAGAGACCCAGTACTTC. Its translation: CASSQDWVEGETQYF.

This rearrangement joins TRBV28 to TRBJ2-7; the match to TRBD2 covers 7 bases. The CDR3 sequence is 15 residues long. The V segment lost 5 bases and the J segment 2 bases; nucleotides outside the gene matches: 9. The germline gives CDR1 MDHEN, CDR2 SYDVKM. CDR3 protein: CASSPPQAGTYEQYF. DNA of the CDR3: TGTGCCAGCAGTCCGCCCCAAGCGGGAACCTACGAGCAGTACTTC. Using reference TRBV28 and TRBJ2-7 for the parts outside the CDR3, the full variable domain is DVKVTQSSRYLVKRTGEKVFLECVQDMDHENMFWYRQDPGLGLRLIYFSYDVKMKEKGDIPEGYSVSREKKERFSLILESASTNQTSMYLCASSPPQAGTYEQYFGPGTRLTVT.

The chain combines TRBV4-2 with TRBJ1-5, with D perhaps TRBD1 (5 bases). The CDR3 runs to 15 residues. The germline gives CDR1 LGHNA, CDR2 YNFKEQ. Trimming took 0 bases from V and 6 from J, leaving 12 bases between them. In DNA, the CDR3 is TGTGCCAGCAGCCAAGAAAGGCGGGGGGTTCAGCCCCAGCATTTT. This encodes CASSQERRGVQPQHF.

This clonotype was seen once. CDR3 sequence (DNA): TGTGCCAGCAGCCCCCTCCGGGGAGGTGGTACGGCTTTCTTT. It is translated as CASSPLRGGGTAFF. V usage is TRBV11-2 and J usage is TRBJ1-1, with D unclear. Germline-derived CDR1 and CDR2 are SGHAT and FQNNGV. This CDR3 comprises 14 residues. V lost 5 bases to trimming and J lost 11 bases, with 21 bases between them.

The CDR3 protein is CASSREYGEQFF. CDR3 coding DNA: TGTGCCAGCAGCCGAGAGTACGGTGAGCAGTTCTTC. The chain uses TRBV25-1 and TRBJ2-1, with D uncertain. V lost 6 bases and J lost 9, with 12 bases in between. Germline loops: CDR1 MGHDK, CDR2 SYGVNS. The CDR3 spans 12 residues.

The chain carries TRBV6-2 or TRBV6-3 and TRBJ2-3; a possible D gene is TRBD1 (7 bases). From germline, CDR1 is MNHEY and CDR2 SVGEGT. V lost 6 bases and J lost 5, with 15 bases in between. The CDR3 has 14 amino acids. The CDR3 loop reads CASSRPGGKDTQYF. The DNA for the CDR3 is TGTGCCAGCAGCCGGCCAGGGGGGAAAGATACGCAGTATTTT.

This clonotype showed up just once. The chain recombines TRBV6-5 with TRBJ1-1; 8 bases align to TRBD1. Germline CDR1 MNHEY, CDR2 SVGAGI. The V and J ends lost 6 bases and 11 bases, in that order; junction bases with no gene match: 17. This CDR3 contains 15 residues. The CDR3 nucleotides read TGTGCCAGCAGGGCTCCCGGGACAGGTCCGACTGGGGCTTTCTTT. Its protein is CASRAPGTGPTGAFF.

This sequence joins TRBV3-1 and TRBJ2-5; 9 positions match TRBD2. The CDR3 totals 15 residues. The V and J ends lost 4 bases and 5 bases, in that order; junction bases with no gene match: 8. CDR1 and CDR2 from the germline V gene are LGHDT and YNNKEL (reference sequence). The CDR3 is CASSPGTSRQETQYF. DNA of the CDR3: TGTGCCAGCAGCCCCGGGACTAGCCGGCAGGAGACCCAGTACTTC.

In this sample, this clonotype turned up a few times. This chain connects TRBV7-9 to TRBJ2-7, with D hard to call. Trimming pared 2 bases from V and 3 bases from J, leaving 8 bases between. This CDR3 comprises 13 residues. Germline CDR1 and CDR2: SEHNR and FQNEAQ (reference sequence). The CDR3 region has the DNA TGTGCCAGCAGCTTACTGGCCGGCTACGAGCAGTACTTC. This translates into CASSLLAGYEQYF.

V and J are TRBV15 and TRBJ2-3, with D unresolved. With 1 base removed from V and 3 bases from J, the gap between germline ends came to 11 bases. Germline CDR1 reads LNHNV; CDR2 reads YYDKDF (reference sequence). The CDR3 is 15 residues long. The CDR3: CATSRGRSPTDTQYF. CDR3 bases: TGTGCCACCAGCAGAGGCCGGAGCCCTACAGATACGCAGTATTTT. The whole variable domain, filled in from reference TRBV15 and TRBJ2-3, reads DAMVIQNPRYQVTQFGKPVTLSCSQTLNHNVMYWYQQKSSQAPKLLFHYYDKDFNNEADTPDNFQSRRPNTSFCFLDIRSPGLGDTAMYLCATSRGRSPTDTQYFGPGTRLTVL.

The chain couples TRBV11-2 to TRBJ2-1; 10 nucleotides agree with TRBD1. V lost 4 bases and J lost 6; bases outside the gene matches: 6. Germline CDR1 is SGHAT and CDR2 is FQNNGV. The CDR3 spans 15 residues. The CDR3 coding sequence is TGTGCCAGCAGCTACGGGACAGGGGTCCGCAATGAGCAGTTCTTC. Encoded protein: CASSYGTGVRNEQFF.

The V gene is TRBV20-1, the J gene TRBJ2-7, with a tentative D call TRBD2 (6 bases). V was cut by 3 bases and J by 5 bases, with 11 bases left in between. In germline, CDR1 is DFQATT, CDR2 SNEGSKA (reference sequence). This CDR3 comprises 12 residues. The CDR3 region is CSASKRGNEQYF. In nucleotides, the CDR3 is TGCAGTGCTAGTAAACGGGGGAACGAGCAGTACTTC.

This chain uses TRBV29-1 with TRBJ1-1; D perhaps matches TRBD1 (6 bases). The germline V and J ends were trimmed by 2 bases and 7 bases, with 11 bases remaining between them. The CDR3 loop spans 12 amino acids. Germline CDR1 SQVTM, CDR2 ANQGSEA. The CDR3 nucleotides read TGCAGCGTTGAAAGAGGGGGTGATGAAGCTTTCTTT. Residues: CSVERGGDEAFF.

The chain links TRBV27 to TRBJ2-1, with TRBD2 identical over 11 bases. CDR1 and CDR2 (germline): MNHEY, SMNVEV (reference sequence). V lost 3 bases to trimming and J lost 4 bases; unmatched junction nucleotides: 17. This CDR3 is built from 20 residues. Here the CDR3 reads CASSFPARASGRTTYNEQFF. CDR3 coding DNA: TGTGCCAGCAGTTTCCCCGCCCGGGCTAGCGGGAGGACAACTTACAATGAGCAGTTCTTC.

The rearrangement links TRBV3-1 to TRBJ1-1; D call uncertain. The length of the CDR3 is 12 residues. V lost 2 bases and J lost 7, with 8 bases in between. CDR1 and CDR2 (germline): LGHDT, YNNKEL (reference sequence). The CDR3 sequence is CASSQRSSEAFF. The DNA for the CDR3 is TGTGCCAGCAGCCAACGCAGCAGTGAAGCTTTCTTT.

This chain joins TRBV5-1 and TRBJ1-5; 8 positions agree with TRBD1. CDR3 length: 14 residues. The ends lost 3 bases at V and 5 bases at J; junction bases unmatched: 4. The V gene's germline CDR1 is SGHRS and CDR2 YFSETQ. In DNA form, the CDR3 reads TGCGCCAGCAGCTCCTCAGGGGGCGATCAGCCCCAGCATTTT. Protein: CASSSSGGDQPQHF.

DNA for the CDR3: TGTGCCAGCAGCCCAGGGACTAGCGGGTTCACCTACGAGCAGTACTTC. Protein sequence: CASSPGTSGFTYEQYF. The chain combines TRBV3-1 with TRBJ2-7; 12 nucleotides agree with TRBD2. The V gene's germline CDR1 is LGHDT and CDR2 YNNKEL (reference sequence). V gave up 4 bases and J gave up 2 bases; unmatched junction bases: 6. CDR3 size: 16 residues.